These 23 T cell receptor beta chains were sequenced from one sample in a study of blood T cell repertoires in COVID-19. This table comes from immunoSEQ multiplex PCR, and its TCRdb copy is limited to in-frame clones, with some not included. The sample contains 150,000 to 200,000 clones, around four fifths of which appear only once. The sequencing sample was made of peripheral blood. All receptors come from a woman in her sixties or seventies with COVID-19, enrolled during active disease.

CDR3 amino acids: CASSLAPTGTRGFEAFF. CDR3 sequence (DNA): TGTGCCAGCAGCTTAGCGCCCACCGGGACTAGGGGTTTTGAAGCTTTCTTT. The rearrangement uses TRBV11-2 and TRBJ1-1; possibly TRBD1 for D (5 bases). The CDR3 spans 17 residues. V lost 1 base to trimming and J lost 7 bases, with 22 bases between them. CDR1 is SGHAT and CDR2 is FQNNGV in the germline V gene.

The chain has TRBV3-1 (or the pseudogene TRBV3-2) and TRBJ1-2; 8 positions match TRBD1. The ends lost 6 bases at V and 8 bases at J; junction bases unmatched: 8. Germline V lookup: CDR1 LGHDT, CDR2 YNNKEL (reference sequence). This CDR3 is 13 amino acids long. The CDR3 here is CASRGQVLGGYTF. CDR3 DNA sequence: TGTGCCAGCAGGGGACAGGTTCTAGGAGGCTACACCTTC.

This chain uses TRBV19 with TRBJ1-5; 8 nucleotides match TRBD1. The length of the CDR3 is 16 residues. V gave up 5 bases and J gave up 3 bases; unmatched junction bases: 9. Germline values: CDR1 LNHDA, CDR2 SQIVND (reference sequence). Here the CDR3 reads CASSHLGQVNNQPQHF. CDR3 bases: TGTGCCAGTAGTCATCTGGGACAGGTAAACAATCAGCCCCAGCATTTT.

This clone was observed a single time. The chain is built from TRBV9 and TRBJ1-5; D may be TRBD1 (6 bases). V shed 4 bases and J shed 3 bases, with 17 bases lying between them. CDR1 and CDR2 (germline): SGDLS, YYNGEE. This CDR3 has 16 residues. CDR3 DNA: TGTGCCAGCAGCTCTAGGGAGGGGGGTGCCAATCAGCCCCAGCATTTT. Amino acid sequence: CASSSREGGANQPQHF.

CDR3 coding DNA: TGTGCCAGCAGCTTAGCACTAGCGGGTCTAGGATACAATGAGCAGTTCTTC. This gives the protein CASSLALAGLGYNEQFF. The chain links TRBV7-2 to TRBJ2-1; 9 bases fit TRBD2. Per the germline V gene, CDR1 is SGHTA and CDR2 is FQGNSA. V was pared by 0 bases and J by 4 bases, with 7 bases of the junction left unmatched. The length of the CDR3 is 17 residues. The complete variable domain, with remaining parts taken from reference TRBV7-2 and TRBJ2-1, reads GAGVSQSPSNKVTEKGKDVELRCDPISGHTALYWYRQSLGQGLEFLIYFQGNSAPDKSGLPSDRFSAERTGGSVSTLTIQRTQQEDSAVYLCASSLALAGLGYNEQFFGPGTRLTVL.

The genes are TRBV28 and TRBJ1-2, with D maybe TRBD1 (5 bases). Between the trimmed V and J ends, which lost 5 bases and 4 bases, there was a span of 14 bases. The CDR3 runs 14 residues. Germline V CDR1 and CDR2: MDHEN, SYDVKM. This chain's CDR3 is CASSPRGSPYGYTF. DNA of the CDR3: TGTGCCAGCAGTCCCCGGGGGAGCCCCTATGGCTACACCTTC.

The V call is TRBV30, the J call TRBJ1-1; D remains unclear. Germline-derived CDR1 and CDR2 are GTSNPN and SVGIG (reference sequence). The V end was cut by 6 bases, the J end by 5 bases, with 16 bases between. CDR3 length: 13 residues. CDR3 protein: CACSGGRKTEAFF. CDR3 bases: TGTGCCTGCTCCGGAGGGCGGAAAACTGAAGCTTTCTTT.

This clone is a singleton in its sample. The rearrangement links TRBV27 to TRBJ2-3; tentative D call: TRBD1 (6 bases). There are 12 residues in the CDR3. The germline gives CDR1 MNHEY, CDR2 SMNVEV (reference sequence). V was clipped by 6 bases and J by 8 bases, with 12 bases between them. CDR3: CASRFQQGTQYF. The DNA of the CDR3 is TGTGCCAGCAGGTTCCAACAGGGTACGCAGTATTTT.

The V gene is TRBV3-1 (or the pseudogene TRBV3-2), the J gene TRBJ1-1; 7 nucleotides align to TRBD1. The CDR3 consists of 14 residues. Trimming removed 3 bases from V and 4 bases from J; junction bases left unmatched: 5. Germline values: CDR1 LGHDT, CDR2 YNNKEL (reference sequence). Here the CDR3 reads CASSQRQGFTEAFF. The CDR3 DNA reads TGTGCCAGCAGCCAGAGACAGGGTTTCACTGAAGCTTTCTTT.

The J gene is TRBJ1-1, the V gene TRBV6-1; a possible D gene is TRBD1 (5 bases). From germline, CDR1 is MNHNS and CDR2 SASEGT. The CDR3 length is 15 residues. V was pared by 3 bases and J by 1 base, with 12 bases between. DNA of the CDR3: TGTGCCAGCAGTGATTTGCCAGGGAAGAACACTGAAGCTTTCTTT. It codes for CASSDLPGKNTEAFF.

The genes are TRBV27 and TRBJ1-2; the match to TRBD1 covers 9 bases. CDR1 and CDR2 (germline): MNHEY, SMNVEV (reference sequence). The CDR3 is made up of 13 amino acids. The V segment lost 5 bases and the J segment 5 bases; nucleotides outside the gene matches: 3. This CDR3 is CASSVGQGYGYTF. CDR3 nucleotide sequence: TGTGCCAGCAGTGTGGGACAGGGTTATGGCTACACCTTC.

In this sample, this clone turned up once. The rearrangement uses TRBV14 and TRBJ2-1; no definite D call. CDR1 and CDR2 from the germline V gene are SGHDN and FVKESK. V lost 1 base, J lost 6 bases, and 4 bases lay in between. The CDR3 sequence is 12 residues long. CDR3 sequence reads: CASSQVSNEQFF. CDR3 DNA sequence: TGTGCCAGCAGCCAAGTCTCCAATGAGCAGTTCTTC.

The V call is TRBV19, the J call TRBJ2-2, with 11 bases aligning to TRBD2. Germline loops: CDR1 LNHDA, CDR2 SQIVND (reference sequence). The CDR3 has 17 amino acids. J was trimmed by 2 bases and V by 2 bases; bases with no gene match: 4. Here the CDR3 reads CASSIIGTSGNTGELFF. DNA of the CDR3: TGTGCCAGTAGTATAATAGGGACTAGCGGTAACACCGGGGAGCTGTTTTTT.

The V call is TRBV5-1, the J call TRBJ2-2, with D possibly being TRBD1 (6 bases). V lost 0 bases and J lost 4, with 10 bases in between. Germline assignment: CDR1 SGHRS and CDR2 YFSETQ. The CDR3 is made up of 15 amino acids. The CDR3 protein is CASSLGVGATGELFF. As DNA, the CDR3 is TGCGCCAGCAGCTTGGGAGTGGGGGCCACCGGGGAGCTGTTTTTT.

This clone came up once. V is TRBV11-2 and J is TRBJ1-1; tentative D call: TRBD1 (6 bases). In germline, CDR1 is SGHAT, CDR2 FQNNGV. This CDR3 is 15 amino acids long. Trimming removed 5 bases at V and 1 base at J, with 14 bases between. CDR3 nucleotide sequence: TGTGCCAGCAGCGAAACCGGGACACCGAACACTGAAGCTTTCTTT. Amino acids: CASSETGTPNTEAFF.

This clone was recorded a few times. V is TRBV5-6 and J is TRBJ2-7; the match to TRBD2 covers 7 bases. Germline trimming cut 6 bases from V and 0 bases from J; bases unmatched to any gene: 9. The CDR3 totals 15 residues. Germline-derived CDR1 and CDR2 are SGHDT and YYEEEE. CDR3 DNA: TGTGCCAGCACCTTCTACCGGGACTACTCCTACGAGCAGTACTTC. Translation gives CASTFYRDYSYEQYF.

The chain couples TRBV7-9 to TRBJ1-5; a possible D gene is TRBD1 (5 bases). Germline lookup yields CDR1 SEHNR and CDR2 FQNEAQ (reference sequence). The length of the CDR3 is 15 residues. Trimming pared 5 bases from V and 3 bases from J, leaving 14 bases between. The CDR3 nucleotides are TGTGCCAGCAGCGGCGAGCCAGGGCACAATCAGCCCCAGCATTTT. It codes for CASSGEPGHNQPQHF.

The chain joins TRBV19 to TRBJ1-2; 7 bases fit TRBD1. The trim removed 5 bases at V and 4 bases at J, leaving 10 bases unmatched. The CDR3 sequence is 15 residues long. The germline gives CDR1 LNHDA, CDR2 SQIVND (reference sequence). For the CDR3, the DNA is TGTGCCAGTAGTCCCCCGGGACAGAGTTTCTATGGCTACACCTTC. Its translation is CASSPPGQSFYGYTF.

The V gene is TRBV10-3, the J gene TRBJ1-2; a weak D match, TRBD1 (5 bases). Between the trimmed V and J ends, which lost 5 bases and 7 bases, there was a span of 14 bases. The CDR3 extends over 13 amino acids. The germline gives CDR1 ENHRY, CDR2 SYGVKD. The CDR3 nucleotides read TGTGCCATCAGTCCCAAAGGGGAGGGTGGCTACACCTTC. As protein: CAISPKGEGGYTF.

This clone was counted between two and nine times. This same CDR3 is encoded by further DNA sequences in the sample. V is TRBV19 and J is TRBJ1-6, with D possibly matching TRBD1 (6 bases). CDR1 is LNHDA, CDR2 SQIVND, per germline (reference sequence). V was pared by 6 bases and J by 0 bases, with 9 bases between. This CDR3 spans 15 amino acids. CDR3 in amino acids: CASSDRSSYNSPLHF. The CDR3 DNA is TGTGCCAGTAGCGACAGGAGCTCCTATAATTCACCCCTCCACTTT.

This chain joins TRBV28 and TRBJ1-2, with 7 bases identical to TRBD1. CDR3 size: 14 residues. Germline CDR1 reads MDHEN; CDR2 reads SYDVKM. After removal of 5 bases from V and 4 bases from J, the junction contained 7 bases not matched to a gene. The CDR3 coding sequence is TGTGCCAGCAGTCCCGGACAGGCCATCTATGGCTACACCTTC. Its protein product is CASSPGQAIYGYTF.

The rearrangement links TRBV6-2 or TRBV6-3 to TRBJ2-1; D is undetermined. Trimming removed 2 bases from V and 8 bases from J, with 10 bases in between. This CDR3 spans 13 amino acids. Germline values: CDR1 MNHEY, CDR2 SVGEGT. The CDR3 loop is CASSYINGHEQFF. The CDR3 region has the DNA TGTGCCAGCAGTTACATTAATGGCCATGAGCAGTTCTTC.

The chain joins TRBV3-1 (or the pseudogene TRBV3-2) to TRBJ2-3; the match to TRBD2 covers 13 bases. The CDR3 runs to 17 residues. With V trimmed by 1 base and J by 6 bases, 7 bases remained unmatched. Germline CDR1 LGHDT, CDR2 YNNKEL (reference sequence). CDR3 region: CASSQGTSGSLEDTQYF. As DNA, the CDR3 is TGTGCCAGCAGCCAAGGGACTAGCGGGAGTTTAGAGGATACGCAGTATTTT.